The clone carrying this TCR beta chain was observed a handful of times. These data originate in a study of CD8 T cells in ankylosing spondylitis. The V gene's germline CDR1 is SGHNT and CDR2 YENEEA. This CDR3 comprises 14 residues. V was cut by 5 bases and J by 5 bases, with 14 bases left in between. TCRdb re-analysed the 5' RACE reads in MiXCR, keeping a single row per CDR3 protein. This sample carries about 240,000 distinct CDR3 sequences, approximately 9% of them seen once, and the ten largest clones take about 6.5%. The sequenced material came from blood, either unsorted or a sorted T cell fraction (not recorded which). This TCR was sampled from a male donor with ankylosing spondylitis or in good health (not recorded which). This rearrangement joins TRBV11-3 to TRBJ2-3; D is possibly TRBD2 (6 bases). The CDR3: CASSPGRSGDTQYF. CDR3 DNA: TGTGCCAGCAGCCCCGGCCGTAGCGGAGATACGCAGTATTTT.